The 6 T cell receptor beta chains below were found in one sample sequenced in a study of response to subunit inactivated influenza vaccine. MiXCR, applied by TCRdb to the RT-PCR reads, yields one record per CDR3 protein. There are around 650,000 distinct CDR3 sequences in the sample; 15% to 18% occur only once, and 11% lies in the top ten. The material sequenced was PBMCs from blood, taken roughly 12 days after vaccination. These TCRs come from a man aged 45 to 65 who received an inactivated influenza vaccine.

This clonotype was observed a few times. The CDR3 coding sequence is TGCAGTGCTGTCGGCCGCGACAGTGTCCACGAGCAGTACTTC. The encoded protein is CSAVGRDSVHEQYF. The rearrangement joins TRBV20-1 to TRBJ2-7, with D maybe TRBD1 (5 bases). Per the germline V gene, CDR1 is DFQATT and CDR2 is SNEGSKA (reference sequence). The CDR3 has 14 residues. V dropped 5 bases and J dropped 5 bases, with 19 bases sitting between them.

The V gene is TRBV3-1, the J gene TRBJ1-4; a weak D match, TRBD1 (6 bases). CDR1 is LGHDT, CDR2 YNNKEL, per germline (reference sequence). Trimming stripped 1 base from V and 9 bases from J, with 15 bases between. The CDR3 runs to 15 residues. In DNA form, the CDR3 reads TGTGCCAGCAGCCAAGGCGGGGCCAGGGGCCAAAAACTGTTTTTT. Translation gives CASSQGGARGQKLFF.

CDR3 sequence: CASSQVGGLGEQYF. The CDR3 coding sequence is TGTGCCAGCAGCCAAGTTGGCGGTCTCGGTGAGCAGTACTTC. The chain combines TRBV14 with TRBJ2-7; D unresolved. V shed 1 base and J shed 7 bases, with 14 bases lying between them. The CDR3 is made up of 14 amino acids. Germline V gives CDR1 SGHDN, CDR2 FVKESK. Full variable domain (missing parts from reference TRBV14 and TRBJ2-7): EAGVTQFPSHSVIEKGQTVTLRCDPISGHDNLYWYRRVMGKEIKFLLHFVKESKQDESGMPNNRFLAERTGGTYSTLKVQPAELEDSGVYFCASSQVGGLGEQYFGPGTRLTVT.

This clonotype was picked up one time. This chain joins TRBV27 and TRBJ2-2, with D unresolved. The CDR3 contains 14 residues. V was clipped by 5 bases and J by 2 bases, with 9 bases between them. Germline assignment: CDR1 MNHEY and CDR2 SMNVEV (reference sequence). This CDR3 reads CASSGRLNTGELFF. The CDR3, as DNA: TGTGCCAGCAGTGGACGGCTAAACACCGGGGAGCTGTTTTTT.

The chain has TRBV3-1 and TRBJ1-2, with no clear D. The V end lost 0 bases, the J end lost 8 bases, and 4 bases lay between the germline ends. Germline assignment: CDR1 LGHDT and CDR2 YNNKEL (reference sequence). This CDR3 region has 11 residues. For the CDR3, the DNA is TGTGCCAGCAGCCAAGACAGAGGCTACACCTTC. Translation gives CASSQDRGYTF.

The chain is built from TRBV20-1 and TRBJ1-5; 8 bases line up with TRBD1. The J segment lost 5 bases and the V segment lost 3 bases, leaving 9 bases of the junction unmatched. In germline, CDR1 is DFQATT, CDR2 SNEGSKA (reference sequence). This CDR3 has 15 amino acids. The CDR3 loop is CSASDGTGIHQPQHF. The CDR3 region has the DNA TGCAGTGCTAGTGACGGGACAGGAATTCATCAGCCCCAGCATTTT.